Each of the 25 T cell receptor beta chains below was sequenced from the same sample in a study of breast tumors, draining lymph nodes, adjacent tissues. From the multiplex PCR reads, TCRdb called clonotypes with MiXCR, one entry per CDR3 protein. The repertoire holds about 130,000 distinct CDR3 sequences, with about 20% as singletons. The lymph nodes were axillary draining lymph nodes from breast cancer patients. Sequenced sample: axillary lymph node tissue. The receptor set was obtained from a female donor with breast cancer. Some clones in this sample may be carry-over from other donors' samples.

This chain links TRBV3-1 with TRBJ2-2, with 10 bases identical to TRBD2. The CDR3 is 17 amino acids. V gave up 4 bases and J gave up 6 bases; unmatched junction bases: 11. Germline assignment: CDR1 LGHDT and CDR2 YNNKEL (reference sequence). The CDR3 loop reads CASSLSGRALKAGELFF. CDR3 DNA: TGTGCCAGCAGCCTAAGCGGGAGGGCCTTGAAGGCCGGGGAGCTGTTTTTT.

This clonotype was counted at least ten times. The V gene is TRBV20-1, the J gene TRBJ1-5, with 7 bases identical to TRBD1. Unmatched junction bases numbered 6, after V lost 1 base and J lost 6 bases. The CDR3 is 14 amino acids. In germline, CDR1 is DFQATT, CDR2 SNEGSKA (reference sequence). This chain's CDR3 is CSARGQGDTQPQHF. The CDR3 DNA is TGCAGTGCTAGAGGACAGGGAGATACTCAGCCCCAGCATTTT.

This clonotype occurred many times. The chain recombines TRBV20-1 with TRBJ2-5; D is undetermined. The CDR3 covers 10 residues. V was shortened by 2 bases and J by 2 bases, with 0 bases between the two germline ends. Per the germline V gene, CDR1 is DFQATT and CDR2 is SNEGSKA (reference sequence). The CDR3 nucleotides are TGCAGTGCTAGACAAGAGACCCAGTACTTC. Translating it yields CSARQETQYF.

Many counts were recorded for this clonotype. The chain is built from TRBV19 and TRBJ1-5; D not resolved. The CDR3 runs 15 residues. The V end was cut by 5 bases, the J end by 0 bases, with 11 bases between. Per the germline V gene, CDR1 is LNHDA and CDR2 is SQIVND (reference sequence). The CDR3 region is CASSLTDYSNQPQHF. The CDR3 DNA is TGTGCCAGTAGTTTAACAGACTATAGCAATCAGCCCCAGCATTTT. The variable domain in full, completed from reference TRBV19 and TRBJ1-5, reads DGGITQSPKYLFRKEGQNVTLSCEQNLNHDAMYWYRQDPGQGLRLIYYSQIVNDFQKGDIAEGYSVSREKKESFPLTVTSAQKNPTAFYLCASSLTDYSNQPQHFGDGTRLSIL.

Of note for this clonotype: This may arise from a read error, as a much more abundant clone is one base away. The chain links TRBV19 to TRBJ2-2; TRBD2 matches at 10 bases. The CDR3 consists of 16 residues. Losses at the gene ends were 5 bases for V and 0 bases for J; bases not matched to a gene: 3. Germline V gives CDR1 LNHDA, CDR2 SQIVND (reference sequence). The CDR3 loop is CASSVTSGPNTGELFF. The CDR3 DNA reads as TGTGCCAGTAGTGTGACTAGCGGGCCGAACACCGGGGAGCTGTTTTTT.

The table lists this clonotype with many counts. CDR3 region: CASSLSVVSYNEQFF. The DNA for the CDR3 is TGTGCCAGCAGTTTATCTGTGGTCTCCTACAATGAGCAGTTCTTC. This chain joins TRBV12-3 or TRBV12-4 and TRBJ2-1; D remains unclear. The length of the CDR3 is 15 residues. Trimming left V 2 bases short and J 0 bases short, with 8 bases between.

This clonotype was counted at least ten times. The chain employs TRBV5-4 and TRBJ1-4; 7 bases match TRBD1. The CDR3 is made up of 15 amino acids. V trimming: 4 bases; J trimming: 0 bases; junction bases outside the gene matches: 3. The V gene's germline CDR1 is SGHNT and CDR2 YYREEE (reference sequence). The CDR3 protein is CASSGDSATNEKLFF. Here the CDR3 DNA reads TGTGCCAGCAGCGGGGACAGTGCAACTAATGAAAAACTGTTTTTT.

This clonotype showed up just a few times. This may arise from a read error, as a much more abundant clone is one base away. The chain carries TRBV5-5 and TRBJ2-3; 12 bases are shared with TRBD2. J gave up 1 base and V 4 bases, and 10 bases lay outside the gene matches. This CDR3 has 18 amino acids. Germline V CDR1 and CDR2: SGHKS, YYEKEE (reference sequence). For the CDR3, the DNA is TGTGCCAGCAGCCCGGCTAGCGGGGGGGCCTTTGGCACAGATACGCAGTATTTT. It encodes CASSPASGGAFGTDTQYF.

This chain uses TRBV20-1 with TRBJ2-4; weak D call: TRBD1 (6 bases). Per germline, CDR1 DFQATT and CDR2 SNEGSKA (reference sequence). The V and J ends lost 4 bases and 6 bases respectively, with 10 bases between them. This CDR3 has 12 amino acids. Here the CDR3 reads CSAKMDRNIQYF. CDR3 in DNA: TGCAGTGCTAAAATGGACAGAAACATTCAGTACTTC.

V and J are TRBV20-1 and TRBJ2-3; TRBD2 might be the D (5 bases). Germline V gene lookup returns CDR1 DFQATT and CDR2 SNEGSKA (reference sequence). The CDR3 loop spans 15 amino acids. V lost 1 base to trimming and J lost 10 bases, with 21 bases between them. This CDR3 reads CSARAHLANADAQYF. In DNA, the CDR3 is TGCAGTGCTAGAGCGCATCTAGCTAACGCGGATGCGCAGTATTTT.

This clonotype was recorded at least ten times. The chain links TRBV5-1 to TRBJ1-6, with a possible D match to TRBD1 (5 bases). Trimming took off 1 base at V and 5 bases at J, with 16 bases between the two ends. This CDR3 has 17 amino acids. The germline gives CDR1 SGHRS, CDR2 YFSETQ. CDR3 bases: TGCGCCAGCAGCTTGAGTGTGGCCGGGGCCAATAATTCACCCCTCCACTTT. Residues: CASSLSVAGANNSPLHF.

This clonotype was found many times. This sequence joins TRBV20-1 and TRBJ2-3; D unresolved. The CDR3 runs 14 residues. CDR1 is DFQATT and CDR2 is SNEGSKA in the germline V gene (reference sequence). V gave up 5 bases and J gave up 0 bases, with 12 bases separating them. The CDR3 here is CSAPSTASTDTQYF. The CDR3 bases are TGCAGTGCTCCCTCTACGGCGAGCACAGATACGCAGTATTTT.

This clonotype was observed at least ten times. The V and J genes are TRBV12-3 or TRBV12-4 and TRBJ1-3; D is unresolved. Trimming cost V 6 bases and J 7 bases, with 7 bases left between them. CDR3 size: 11 residues. CDR3 bases: TGTGCCAGCAGCCAATTGAACACCATATATTTT. Translating gives CASSQLNTIYF.

The chain recombines TRBV24-1 with TRBJ2-4; maybe TRBD1 (8 bases). Trimming removed 2 bases at V and 0 bases at J, with 13 bases between. In germline, CDR1 is KGHDR, CDR2 SFDVKD. The CDR3 loop spans 17 amino acids. The CDR3, as DNA: TGTGCCACCAGTGATTCCACAGGGGGGGAAGCCAAAAACATTCAGTACTTC. This sequence encodes CATSDSTGGEAKNIQYF.

The chain joins TRBV12-3 or TRBV12-4 to TRBJ2-4; D possibly matches TRBD1 or TRBD2 (5 bases each). V gave up 4 bases and J gave up 0 bases, with 19 bases separating them. This CDR3 comprises 18 residues. CDR3 sequence reads: CASSSRDGNIRAKNIQYF. Written as DNA, the CDR3 is TGTGCCAGCAGTTCACGGGACGGTAACATTCGAGCCAAAAACATTCAGTACTTC.

At least ten counts were recorded for this clonotype. This chain uses TRBV12-3 or TRBV12-4 with TRBJ1-5, with D possibly TRBD1 on 6 matching bases. The length of the CDR3 is 15 residues. Deletions cut 3 bases from V and 12 bases from J, with 21 bases between. The CDR3 DNA reads TGTGCCAGCAGTTTTCGCAGGGGCGATAATCAGTTCCAGCATTTT. Protein product: CASSFRRGDNQFQHF.

This clonotype was counted at least ten times. This chain uses TRBV5-1 with TRBJ2-7; possibly TRBD1 for D (5 bases). The CDR3 has 14 residues. Trimming shortened V by 0 bases and J by 3 bases, and 10 bases separated the two germline ends. From germline, CDR1 is SGHRS and CDR2 YFSETQ. DNA for the CDR3: TGCGCCAGCAGCTTGGCGCAGGGCGGCTACGAGCAGTACTTC. Protein product: CASSLAQGGYEQYF.

CDR3 DNA sequence: TGTGCTAGTGGTCAGGACAGGGGCGATACGCAGTATTTT. Encoded protein: CASGQDRGDTQYF. The rearrangement joins TRBV12-5 to TRBJ2-3, with 9 positions matching TRBD1. Germline CDR1 LGHNT, CDR2 FRNRAP. The CDR3 has 13 amino acids. V shed 5 bases, J shed 6 bases, and the junction held 3 bases outside the gene matches.

This clonotype was observed at least ten times. The chain has TRBV12-3 or TRBV12-4 and TRBJ1-2; TRBD1 agrees at 7 bases. V lost 2 bases and J lost 3; bases outside the gene matches: 6. The CDR3 length is 15 residues. For the CDR3, the DNA is TGTGCCAGCAGTTTACCGACAGGGTTCGACTATGGCTACACCTTC. It is translated as CASSLPTGFDYGYTF.

The sample holds many counts of this clonotype. The chain joins TRBV2 to TRBJ2-7; D may be TRBD2 (6 bases). There are 13 residues in the CDR3. Trimming stripped 2 bases from V and 3 bases from J, with 8 bases between. CDR1 SNHLY and CDR2 FYNNEI come from the germline V gene. The CDR3 sequence: CASSESGDYEQYF. CDR3 nucleotides: TGTGCCAGCAGTGAATCGGGGGACTACGAGCAGTACTTC.

The table lists this clonotype with many counts. The gene calls are TRBV19 and TRBJ2-1; possibly TRBD1 or TRBD2 for D (5 bases each). This CDR3 contains 14 residues. V dropped 3 bases and J dropped 5 bases, with 11 bases sitting between them. The V gene's germline CDR1 is LNHDA and CDR2 SQIVND (reference sequence). The CDR3 DNA follows: TGTGCCAGTAGTATGAGAGGGACGGACAATGAGCAGTTCTTC. As protein: CASSMRGTDNEQFF.

This clonotype was observed at least ten times. CDR3 nucleotide sequence: TGTGCCAGCAGCTTAGGACACGGGACTAGCGGGAGTTTGGGAGATACGCAGTATTTT. Translated, it gives CASSLGHGTSGSLGDTQYF. The V and J genes are TRBV7-9 and TRBJ2-3; 14 bases fit TRBD2. The J segment lost 5 bases and the V segment lost 1 base, leaving 11 bases of the junction unmatched. Germline assignment: CDR1 SEHNR and CDR2 FQNEAQ (reference sequence). This CDR3 spans 19 amino acids.

Points on this clonotype: Just one base apart from a much larger clone, this may be a read error. The chain has TRBV5-5 and TRBJ2-3, with TRBD2 matching 9 bases. Germline V gene data show CDR1 as SGHKS and CDR2 as YYEKEE (reference sequence). The V gene end was trimmed by 4 bases and the J gene end by 4 bases; junction bases not matched to a gene: 10. CDR3 length equals 16 residues. The CDR3 region has the DNA TGTGCCAGCAGCGGGACTAGCACCTTTCACGCAGATACGCAGTATTTT. This sequence encodes CASSGTSTFHADTQYF.

This clonotype was recorded many times. This chain's CDR3 is CATSRGRGETYEQYF. The CDR3 DNA follows: TGTGCCACCAGCAGAGGACGCGGAGAGACCTACGAGCAGTACTTC. The gene calls are TRBV15 and TRBJ2-7; no clear D gene. Germline V gives CDR1 LNHNV, CDR2 YYDKDF (reference sequence). The V gene lost 1 base and the J gene lost 2 bases, with 12 bases spanning the gap. CDR3 length: 15 amino acids.

This clonotype was seen a handful of times. This may be a read error, as it is one base from a much larger clone. This chain connects TRBV20-1 to TRBJ2-7, with 13 bases matching TRBD2. Germline assignment: CDR1 DFQATT and CDR2 SNEGSKA (reference sequence). The CDR3 extends over 15 amino acids. V lost 2 bases to trimming and J lost 2 bases; unmatched junction nucleotides: 3. This CDR3 is CSARLGTSGAYEQYF. The DNA for the CDR3 is TGCAGTGCTAGACTTGGGACTAGCGGGGCCTACGAGCAGTACTTC.